Listed below are T cell receptor beta chains from one sample, sequenced in a study of OX40 agonist ivuxolimab in advanced cancers. Here immunoSEQ multiplex PCR was the method, and the copy in TCRdb shows in-frame clones only, minus some. In the table there are about 49,000 clones, just under 95% of which are singletons. The sample consisted of CD4+ or CD8+ T cells sorted from blood, taken in a trial of the OX40 agonist ivuxolimab. These receptors originate from an adult with an advanced solid tumor such as melanoma, head and neck, liver or kidney cancer. The CDR3 runs from the conserved cysteine through the conserved F or W. Fields, in order: CDR3 length, V gene, D gene, clone size, J gene, CDR3 protein, CDR3 DNA. A D gene is named only where the DNA matches it firmly. Where a row states a size, it is once, few, many or the class of an expanded clone; other rows omit it.

17	TRBV18	.	once	TRBJ2-5	CASSPPPGGWGEETQYF	TGTGCCAGCTCACCACCCCCGGGGGGCTGGGGTGAAGAGACCCAGTACTTC
12	TRBV30	.	once	TRBJ2-7	CAWREDSYEQYF	TGTGCCTGGAGGGAGGACTCCTACGAGCAGTACTTC
15	TRBV7-2	TRBD2	.	TRBJ2-7	CASSSRTSGIHEQYF	TGTGCCAGCAGCTCCCGGACTAGCGGAATTCACGAGCAGTACTTC
19	TRBV9	TRBD2	.	TRBJ2-2	CASSVSRGDLSGRSGELFF	TGTGCCAGCAGCGTTTCCAGGGGGGACCTAAGCGGGAGGTCCGGGGAGCTGTTTTTT
16	TRBV7-8	.	.	TRBJ2-2	CASSLASEANTGELFF	TGTGCCAGCAGCTTAGCGAGCGAAGCGAACACCGGGGAGCTGTTTTTT
15	TRBV4-2	TRBD2	.	TRBJ2-1	CASSPLYGRANEQFF	TGTGCCAGCAGCCCATTGTACGGGAGGGCGAATGAGCAGTTCTTC
15	TRBV27	.	.	TRBJ2-1	CASSSLGGAVGEQFF	TGTGCCAGCAGCAGCCTAGGGGGGGCGGTGGGTGAGCAGTTCTTC
14	TRBV21-1	.	.	TRBJ2-7	CARSRASASYEQYF	TGTGCCAGGAGCCGAGCTAGCGCCTCGTACGAGCAGTACTTC
12	TRBV11-2	.	.	TRBJ2-3	CASRLGADTQYF	TGTGCCAGCAGACTAGGTGCAGATACGCAGTATTTT
13	TRBV5-4	TRBD2	.	TRBJ2-1	CASSFAGVNEQFF	TGTGCCAGCAGCTTTGCGGGGGTCAATGAGCAGTTCTTC
14	TRBV28	.	.	TRBJ1-2	CASVAGGRNYGYTF	TGTGCCAGCGTGGCGGGGGGGAGAAACTATGGCTACACCTTC
16	TRBV15	TRBD2	.	TRBJ2-7	CATSRPTSGVSYEQYF	TGTGCCACCAGCAGACCGACTAGCGGGGTCTCCTACGAGCAGTACTTC
17	TRBV9	TRBD1	.	TRBJ1-3	CASSVRDRGESGNTIYF	TGTGCCAGCAGCGTTCGGGACAGGGGTGAATCTGGAAACACCATATATTTT
15	TRBV27	.	.	TRBJ2-7	CASSLGSGRTYEQYF	TGTGCCAGCAGTTTAGGGTCAGGAAGGACCTACGAGCAGTACTTC